This T cell receptor (beta chain) appears in the sequencing data of a study of identical twins listed by TCRdb under 2016. Regarding the study in general: To test whether fetal clonotypes persist, this study deep-sequenced TCR alpha and beta repertoires from monozygotic twins, from unrelated adults of various ages, and from cord blood. To rule out contamination, the twin experiments were replicated at different times with different library preparation protocols. Results the study describes overall, beyond this receptor: Out-of-frame TCR alpha sharing in monozygotic twins was systematically underestimated by recombination models, whereas sharing between unrelated individuals was in agreement with the recombination models. Zero-insertion analyses could be partly confounded by invariant T cells such as MAIT and iNKT, although diverse VJ usage argued against such confounding for most clonotypes. Fewer insertions were carried by abundant cord blood beta clonotypes; a weaker similar trend was observed in young adult naive repertoires, while no such trend was observed in memory repertoires. Compared with coincidental sharing between unrelated individuals, an excess of low generation-probability sequences was observed among out-of-frame TCR alpha sequences shared between twins. A weaker excess of twin sharing was found in beta out-of-frame sequences because the signal-to-noise ratio was lowered by fewer shared sequences. Conclusions relied on cross-sectional statistical analysis, since the same donors could not be followed over many years.

All donors were healthy Caucasians. The twin cohort consisted of three pairs of female monozygotic twins, all aged roughly 18 to 29 years. Positive isolation kits from Invitrogen were used to isolate the CD4+ and CD8+ T cell populations. The CDR3 runs 14 amino acids, cysteine and phenylalanine included. The sequence is cut down to CDR3 DNA, 42 bases in frame from base 1. Taken from the germline V gene, the CDR1 and CDR2 loops are ENHRY and SYGVKD. Cut back by 0 bases and 7 bases, the V and J ends lie 10 bases apart. A note on this clonotype: There is no known antigen for this receptor. No much larger clone is present one base from it, and per-base qualities are unavailable.

Libraries were made using 5' RACE. TCRdb lists the instrument as Illumina HiSeq 2000. A universal primer binding site was introduced by template switching, and a unique molecular identifier was present in the final cDNA, enabling accurate counting of TCR cDNA molecules. First-strand cDNA for TCR alpha and beta chains was synthesized from specific primers in the conserved constant-segment region. To control for contamination, every cDNA library carried two barcodes: a SMART-Mk sample barcode plus Illumina barcodes. TruSeq adapter sequences and Illumina sample barcodes were added in two successive PCR steps. TCR alpha and beta cDNA libraries were sequenced on the Illumina HiSeq platform with custom primers. The published analysis was carried out like this. Raw reads were processed with MiGEC to extract unique molecular identifiers, and MiXCR was used to determine CDR3 positions. Recombination models were inferred per individual with the repgenHMM and IGoR tools using an EM algorithm. Shared clonotype analysis was performed with the tcR package in R, normalizing sharing by the product of cloneset sizes. Out-of-frame nonproductive sequences were analyzed to study raw recombination free of thymic and clonal selection effects. TCRdb trimmed public reads at Q25 via fastp, called clones via MiXCR and kept in-frame beta chains. Rows are combined by CDR3 protein, so each entry shows the most common genes and DNA. For this entry, the V and J calls and clone size follow TCRdb and not the study's own pipeline. The sample contains approximately 350,000 distinct CDR3 sequences, 9% to 15% of them found a single time. In total, the top ten clones hold about 7% of the sample.

Another study also made use of these data, one on yellow fever vaccine responses in identical twins. Per that second paper: According to the authors, the vaccine-induced T cell response in identical twins seemed to be partly convergent and partly specific to each individual. In identical twins, the study followed T cell clones that responded to the vaccine with precision.

Recombination connected TRBV10-3 to TRBJ2-1; the D gene assignment is ambiguous. This receptor was taken from a woman aged 18-29 years in good health. Source material: CD8+ T cells sorted from blood. The CDR3 protein is CAISESIQRNEQFF. The DNA reads TGTGCCATCAGTGAGTCGATACAACGGAATGAGCAGTTCTTC.